Presented here are 3 T cell receptor beta chains from one specimen sequenced in a study of OX40 agonist ivuxolimab in advanced cancers. Profiled with immunoSEQ multiplex PCR; TCRdb holds only in-frame clones, not every one. The sample lists tens of thousands of clones; 75% to 90% were seen once. This specimen was CD4+ or CD8+ T cells sorted from blood, taken in a trial of the OX40 agonist ivuxolimab. These receptors were collected from an adult with an advanced solid tumor such as melanoma, head and neck, liver or kidney cancer.

The chain recombines TRBV7-2 with TRBJ1-5; D gene unclear. This CDR3 spans 16 amino acids. V lost 2 bases to trimming and J lost 3 bases, with 14 bases between them. CDR1 and CDR2 (germline): SGHTA, FQGNSA. The CDR3 spells CASSLMQSGTNQPQHF. The DNA of the CDR3 is TGTGCCAGCAGCTTAATGCAGAGTGGAACCAATCAGCCCCAGCATTTT.

The CDR3 bases are TGTGCCAGCAGCCGAACGGGCGCCATTTCTAATTCACCCCTCCACTTT. Its protein is CASSRTGAISNSPLHF. The chain is built from TRBV7-2 and TRBJ1-6; D call uncertain. There are 16 residues in the CDR3. From germline, CDR1 is SGHTA and CDR2 FQGNSA. Trimming shortened V by 5 bases and J by 6 bases, and 17 bases separated the two germline ends.

This clone was counted only a few times. The CDR3 reads CASSQDKTLSQPQHF. The CDR3 coding sequence is TGCGCCAGCAGCCAAGATAAGACATTAAGTCAGCCCCAGCATTTT. V is TRBV4-3 and J is TRBJ1-5, with unresolved D. This CDR3 is built from 15 residues. V was shortened by 0 bases and J by 6 bases, with 12 bases between the two germline ends. Germline V gene data show CDR1 as LGHNA and CDR2 as YSLEER.